Listed below are T cell receptor beta chains from one sample, sequenced in a study of CD8+ T cells in alopecia areata. Assay used: immunoSEQ multiplex PCR; TCRdb lists only in-frame clones, some missing. The sample carries over 150,000 clones, 56% recorded once. The sample was CD8+ T cells sorted from blood. These receptors originate from a human donor in good health. The CDR3 runs from the conserved cysteine through the conserved F or W. Fields, in order: D gene, V gene, J gene, clone size, CDR3 protein, CDR3 DNA. A D gene is named only where the DNA matches it firmly. The size of a clone is reported for some rows only, either as once, few or many, or as a class for expanded clones.

D gene: TRBD1; V gene: TRBV30; J gene: TRBJ1-1; clone size: -; CDR3 protein: CAWLTGATEAFF; CDR3 DNA: TGTGCCTGGCTTACAGGGGCCACTGAAGCTTTCTTT
D gene: TRBD1; V gene: TRBV13; J gene: TRBJ1-1; clone size: many; CDR3 protein: CASSLGQGGTEAFF; CDR3 DNA: TGTGCCAGCAGCTTGGGACAGGGAGGGACTGAAGCTTTCTTT
D gene: -; V gene: TRBV4-1; J gene: TRBJ2-7; clone size: -; CDR3 protein: CASSQEGVDLSYEQYF; CDR3 DNA: TGCGCCAGCAGCCAAGAAGGAGTGGACCTTTCCTACGAGCAGTACTTC
D gene: -; V gene: TRBV6-5; J gene: TRBJ2-3; clone size: -; CDR3 protein: CASSWGSSTDTQYF; CDR3 DNA: TGTGCCAGCAGTTGGGGTAGTAGCACAGATACGCAGTATTTT
D gene: TRBD2; V gene: TRBV6-5; J gene: TRBJ2-5; clone size: -; CDR3 protein: CASSYSPGGQETQYF; CDR3 DNA: TGTGCCAGCAGTTACAGCCCCGGGGGGCAAGAGACCCAGTACTTC
D gene: TRBD1; V gene: TRBV7-8; J gene: TRBJ1-2; clone size: medium-sized; CDR3 protein: CASSRGQGIYGYTF; CDR3 DNA: TGTGCCAGCAGCCGTGGACAGGGGATCTATGGCTACACCTTC
D gene: -; V gene: TRBV27; J gene: TRBJ2-2; clone size: few; CDR3 protein: CASSFLSREKGTGELFF; CDR3 DNA: TGTGCCAGCAGTTTTCTCAGCAGGGAGAAGGGCACCGGGGAGCTGTTTTTT
D gene: TRBD1; V gene: TRBV27; J gene: TRBJ2-7; clone size: few; CDR3 protein: CASRAGGGSYEQYF; CDR3 DNA: TGTGCCAGCAGAGCAGGGGGCGGCTCCTACGAGCAGTACTTC
D gene: -; V gene: TRBV4-1; J gene: TRBJ2-7; clone size: few; CDR3 protein: CASSQVRASGKYEQYF; CDR3 DNA: TGCGCCAGCAGCCAAGTAAGGGCGTCAGGAAAATACGAGCAGTACTTC
D gene: -; V gene: TRBV12-5; J gene: TRBJ1-1; clone size: -; CDR3 protein: CASGYRLGKNTEAFF; CDR3 DNA: TGTGCTAGTGGCTACCGACTGGGGAAGAACACTGAAGCTTTCTTT
D gene: -; V gene: TRBV29-1; J gene: TRBJ2-3; clone size: few; CDR3 protein: CSVEPPEESTDTQYF; CDR3 DNA: TGCAGCGTTGAACCGCCCGAAGAAAGCACAGATACGCAGTATTTT
D gene: -; V gene: TRBV6-6; J gene: TRBJ1-4; clone size: few; CDR3 protein: CASKKGTNEKLFF; CDR3 DNA: TGTGCCAGCAAGAAAGGGACTAATGAAAAACTGTTTTTT
D gene: TRBD1; V gene: TRBV7-9; J gene: TRBJ1-4; clone size: few; CDR3 protein: CASSSMVQGAEEKLFF; CDR3 DNA: TGTGCCAGCAGCTCAATGGTGCAGGGGGCGGAAGAAAAACTGTTTTTT
D gene: TRBD1; V gene: TRBV6-5; J gene: TRBJ2-5; clone size: -; CDR3 protein: CASSSLQGWETQYF; CDR3 DNA: TGTGCCAGCAGCTCGCTACAGGGGTGGGAGACCCAGTACTTC